Given below is one T cell receptor (beta chain) in context. Cohorts were assigned according to the clinical history that participants reported. Germline assignment: CDR1 MNHEY and CDR2 SMNVEV (reference sequence). The CDR3 loop spans 15 amino acids. Trimming took 1 base from V and 0 from J, leaving 9 bases between them. This sample stems from a study of blood T cell repertoires in COVID-19. The assay was immunoSEQ multiplex PCR, and TCRdb's table has in-frame clones only and misses some. The table has 200,000 to 300,000 clones, 86% seen once; the top ten hold 3.3%. This TCR derives from a woman between 40 and 50 years old with acute COVID-19. The chain joins TRBV27 to TRBJ1-1; D is perhaps TRBD1 (5 bases). Sequencing input: PBMCs or T cells enriched from blood (not recorded which). The CDR3 nucleotides read TGTGCCAGCAGTTTATACACAGGAGTGAACACTGAAGCTTTCTTT. Translated: CASSLYTGVNTEAFF.